These 23 T cell receptor beta chains came from one sample sequenced in a study of cytomegalovirus exposure and HLA in healthy donors. PCR employed 60 Vbeta and 13 Jbeta primers. Assay: immunoSEQ multiplex PCR; the TCRdb copy retains only in-frame clones and omits some. The sample lists about 190,000 clones; roughly 80% were seen once. The sample taken for sequencing was PBMCs. All receptors come from a young woman in good health and CMV-seronegative.

CDR3 DNA: TGTGCCAGCAGGCTAGGGGGCGCAGGCTATGGCTACACCTTC. Translating gives CASRLGGAGYGYTF. The rearrangement links TRBV2 to TRBJ1-2; TRBD1 matches 7 bases. The CDR3 contains 14 residues. Germline V CDR1 and CDR2: SNHLY, FYNNEI. V lost 6 bases, J lost 4 bases, and 8 bases stayed unmatched.

The V call is TRBV28, the J call TRBJ2-7, with D perhaps matching TRBD2 (5 bases). Germline V gene sequence: CDR1 MDHEN, CDR2 SYDVKM. V lost 8 bases to trimming and J lost 4 bases, with 21 bases between them. The CDR3 has 15 residues. For the CDR3, the DNA is TGTGCCAGCTCGCCCCGGACTCCCCCGGGGTACGAGCAGTACTTC. It yields the protein CASSPRTPPGYEQYF.

This clone was seen more than once but under ten times. This sequence joins TRBV27 and TRBJ1-6; no reliable D call. From germline, CDR1 is MNHEY and CDR2 SMNVEV (reference sequence). Trimming removed 0 bases at V and 7 bases at J, with 13 bases between. The CDR3 consists of 16 residues. In DNA, the CDR3 is TGTGCCAGCAGTTTATCGACCGGGGTGGGCAATTCACCCCTCCACTTT. Protein product: CASSLSTGVGNSPLHF.

J is TRBJ1-3 and V is TRBV2; D not resolved. V was trimmed by 5 bases and J by 4 bases, leaving 15 bases between them. Germline CDR1 SNHLY, CDR2 FYNNEI. CDR3 length: 15 amino acids. CDR3 residues: CASSPQAGNGNTIYF. The CDR3 nucleotides are TGTGCCAGCAGTCCCCAGGCGGGGAACGGAAACACCATATATTTT.

The V call is TRBV27, the J call TRBJ2-7; a weak D match, TRBD2 (5 bases). Trimming left V 6 bases short and J 4 bases short, with 10 bases between. The CDR3 is 12 amino acids. Germline V CDR1 and CDR2: MNHEY, SMNVEV (reference sequence). The CDR3 nucleotides read TGTGCCAGCAGGACCGGAGGATACGAGCAGTACTTC. Its translation: CASRTGGYEQYF.

Of note for this clone: The sample carries other DNA sequences with the same CDR3. This rearrangement joins TRBV7-9 to TRBJ1-1, with D unclear. The CDR3 runs 12 residues. The V and J ends lost 3 bases and 5 bases respectively, with 7 bases between them. The germline V gene has CDR1 SEHNR and CDR2 FQNEAQ (reference sequence). In nucleotides, the CDR3 is TGTGCCAGCAGCTTGACCAGGACTGAAGCTTTCTTT. This sequence encodes CASSLTRTEAFF.

The chain has TRBV15 and TRBJ1-5, with 8 nucleotides matching TRBD1. The CDR3 consists of 16 residues. V trimming: 2 bases; J trimming: 6 bases; junction bases outside the gene matches: 9. The germline V gene has CDR1 LNHNV and CDR2 YYDKDF (reference sequence). CDR3 DNA sequence: TGTGCCACCAGCAGAACGGGCAGGGGGCACGGTCAGCCCCAGCATTTT. Its protein is CATSRTGRGHGQPQHF.

The chain carries TRBV19 and TRBJ1-2; D may be TRBD1 (6 bases). With 8 bases removed from V and 8 bases from J, the gap between germline ends came to 12 bases. This CDR3 spans 11 amino acids. Per the germline V gene, CDR1 is LNHDA and CDR2 is SQIVND (reference sequence). The CDR3, as DNA: TGTGCCAGTGCAGGACAGAGAGGCTACACCTTC. Residues: CASAGQRGYTF.

The chain joins TRBV6-5 to TRBJ1-6; a possible D gene is TRBD1 (5 bases). CDR3 length: 13 amino acids. Germline assignment: CDR1 MNHEY and CDR2 SVGAGI. V lost 0 bases, J lost 10 bases, and 7 bases lay in between. CDR3 in DNA: TGTGCCAGCAGTTACTCTTGGGGCTCACCCCTCCACTTT. Encoded protein: CASSYSWGSPLHF.

V and J are TRBV5-8 and TRBJ1-1, with 7 bases identical to TRBD1. The CDR3 runs 16 residues. Looked up from germline, CDR1 is SGHTS and CDR2 is YDEGEE. Germline trimming cut 4 bases from V and 4 bases from J; bases unmatched to any gene: 13. The chain's CDR3 is CASSLPWTGGGTEAFF. In DNA form, the CDR3 reads TGTGCCAGCAGCCTACCCTGGACAGGAGGAGGCACTGAAGCTTTCTTT. Full variable domain (remainder filled in from reference TRBV5-8 and TRBJ1-1): EAGVTQSPTHLIKTRGQQATLRCSPISGHTSVYWYQQALGLGLQFLLWYDEGEERNRGNFPPRFSGRQFPNYSSELNVNALELEDSALYLCASSLPWTGGGTEAFFGQGTRLTVV.

The chain has TRBV29-1 and TRBJ2-5; a possible D gene is TRBD1 (6 bases). CDR1 SQVTM and CDR2 ANQGSEA come from the germline V gene. CDR3 size: 12 residues. V was pared by 1 base and J by 5 bases, with 8 bases between. CDR3: CSVEAGDETQYF. CDR3 DNA: TGCAGCGTTGAAGCAGGGGATGAGACCCAGTACTTC.

The chain carries TRBV1 and TRBJ2-7; the table's D call, TRBD2, has no DNA check behind it. TRBV1 is a known pseudogene. This CDR3 region has 13 residues. CDR3 sequence reads: CTSSRGGGYEQYF. For the CDR3, the DNA is TGCACCAGCAGCCGGGGCGGGGGCTACGAGCAGTACTTC.

The chain joins TRBV7-9 to TRBJ2-7; D is undetermined. V lost 0 bases and J 2 bases, leaving 8 bases between the germline ends. The germline V gene encodes CDR1 SEHNR and CDR2 FQNEAQ (reference sequence). The CDR3 consists of 14 residues. The DNA for the CDR3 is TGTGCCAGCAGCTTAGCGGGCTCGACCTACGAGCAGTACTTC. The encoded protein is CASSLAGSTYEQYF. Complete variable domain (other parts from reference TRBV7-9 and TRBJ2-7): DTGVSQNPRHKITKRGQNVTFRCDPISEHNRLYWYRQTLGQGPEFLTYFQNEAQLEKSRLLSDRFSAERPKGSFSTLEIQRTEQGDSAMYLCASSLAGSTYEQYFGPGTRLTVT.

The V call is TRBV14, the J call TRBJ1-1; 9 bases are a match to TRBD1. V lost 4 bases, J lost 8 bases, and 8 bases stayed unmatched. The germline gives CDR1 SGHDN, CDR2 FVKESK. There are 14 residues in the CDR3. The chain's CDR3 is CASSLTGGGLEAFF. CDR3 DNA sequence: TGTGCCAGCAGCCTAACAGGGGGCGGGTTGGAAGCTTTCTTT.

The chain employs TRBV19 and TRBJ2-3; 15 positions agree with TRBD2. Trimming cost V 3 bases and J 5 bases; bases outside gene matches: 3. CDR1 LNHDA and CDR2 SQIVND come from the germline V gene (reference sequence). CDR3 length: 16 amino acids. The CDR3 protein is CASSIGLAGGLDTQYF. DNA for the CDR3: TGTGCCAGTAGTATCGGACTAGCGGGGGGGTTAGATACGCAGTATTTT.

CDR3 DNA: TGCGCCAGCGACAGGGAACAGGGTGGTGGGGCCAACGTCCTGACTTTC. Protein product: CASDREQGGGANVLTF. J is TRBJ2-6 and V is TRBV5-1; 7 bases are a match to TRBD1. The CDR3 is made up of 16 amino acids. Per germline, CDR1 SGHRS and CDR2 YFSETQ. The V gene end was trimmed by 7 bases and the J gene end by 3 bases; junction bases not matched to a gene: 10.

The chain employs TRBV6-5 and TRBJ1-1; tentatively, D is TRBD1 (5 bases). This CDR3 has 13 residues. Germline lookup yields CDR1 MNHEY and CDR2 SVGAGI. V gave up 1 base and J gave up 11 bases, with 14 bases separating them. The CDR3 region has the DNA TGTGCCAGCAGTTACTTCGGAGGGGCGGTGGCTTTCTTT. Protein sequence: CASSYFGGAVAFF.

The rearrangement uses TRBV5-8 and TRBJ2-7; 7 bases fit TRBD1. Germline V gene data show CDR1 as SGHTS and CDR2 as YDEGEE. CDR3 size: 15 residues. V shed 3 bases, J shed 2 bases, and the junction held 8 bases outside the gene matches. The chain's CDR3 is CASSWNDRETYEQYF. The CDR3 DNA is TGTGCCAGCAGCTGGAATGACAGGGAAACCTACGAGCAGTACTTC. Using reference TRBV5-8 and TRBJ2-7 for the parts outside the CDR3, the full variable domain is EAGVTQSPTHLIKTRGQQATLRCSPISGHTSVYWYQQALGLGLQFLLWYDEGEERNRGNFPPRFSGRQFPNYSSELNVNALELEDSALYLCASSWNDRETYEQYFGPGTRLTVT.

V is TRBV10-3 and J is TRBJ1-2; D is possibly TRBD1 (6 bases). V lost 0 bases and J lost 7, with 24 bases in between. CDR3 size: 18 residues. CDR1 is ENHRY and CDR2 is SYGVKD in the germline V gene. CDR3 sequence: CAISESTFLNRESSGYTF. CDR3 sequence (DNA): TGTGCCATCAGTGAGTCGACCTTCCTTAACAGGGAAAGCTCTGGCTACACCTTC.

The rearrangement links TRBV28 to TRBJ2-7; tentative D call: TRBD1 (5 bases). This CDR3 region has 13 residues. The V gene's germline CDR1 is MDHEN and CDR2 SYDVKM. V gave up 6 bases and J gave up 2 bases, with 11 bases separating them. In DNA form, the CDR3 reads TGTGCCAGCAGCCATCCAGGGACCTACGAGCAGTACTTC. It specifies CASSHPGTYEQYF.

The V and J genes are TRBV13 and TRBJ2-3; D is possibly TRBD1 (5 bases). The CDR3 covers 12 residues. Germline loops: CDR1 PRHDT, CDR2 FYEKMQ (reference sequence). Deletions cut 5 bases from V and 4 bases from J, with 7 bases between. The CDR3 loop is CASSPGSDTQYF. CDR3 coding DNA: TGTGCCAGCAGCCCAGGGTCAGATACGCAGTATTTT.

The chain joins TRBV28 to TRBJ2-5, with D possibly being TRBD1 (7 bases). This CDR3 spans 14 amino acids. Germline CDR1 MDHEN, CDR2 SYDVKM. Trimming removed 3 bases at V and 4 bases at J, with 12 bases between. The chain's CDR3 is CASSFQGGSETQYF. As DNA, the CDR3 is TGTGCCAGCAGTTTTCAGGGGGGCTCAGAGACCCAGTACTTC.

The chain links TRBV28 to TRBJ1-1; D is unclear. V lost 3 bases and J lost 5, with 19 bases in between. The CDR3 extends over 16 amino acids. In germline, CDR1 is MDHEN, CDR2 SYDVKM. DNA of the CDR3: TGTGCCAGCAGTTTGAGGGCGGCCCGGGTTATAACTGAAGCTTTCTTT. It yields the protein CASSLRAARVITEAFF. The full variable domain, its missing parts supplied by reference TRBV28 and TRBJ1-1, is DVKVTQSSRYLVKRTGEKVFLECVQDMDHENMFWYRQDPGLGLRLIYFSYDVKMKEKGDIPEGYSVSREKKERFSLILESASTNQTSMYLCASSLRAARVITEAFFGQGTRLTVV.